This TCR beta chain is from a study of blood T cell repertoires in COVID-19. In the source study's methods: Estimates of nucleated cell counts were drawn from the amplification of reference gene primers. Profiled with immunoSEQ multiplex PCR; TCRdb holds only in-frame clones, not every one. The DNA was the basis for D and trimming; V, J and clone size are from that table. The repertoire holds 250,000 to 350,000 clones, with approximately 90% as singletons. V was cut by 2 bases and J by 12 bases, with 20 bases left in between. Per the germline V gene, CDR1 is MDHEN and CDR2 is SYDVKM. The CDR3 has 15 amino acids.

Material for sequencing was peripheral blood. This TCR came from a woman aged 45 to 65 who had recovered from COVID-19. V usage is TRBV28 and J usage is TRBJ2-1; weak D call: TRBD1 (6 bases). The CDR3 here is CASSLHIPLSGVQFF. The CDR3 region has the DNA TGTGCCAGCAGTTTACACATACCCCTCTCAGGGGTGCAGTTCTTC.